The table lists the clone carrying this T cell receptor beta chain with a few counts. This entry is derived from a study of blood T cell repertoires in COVID-19. Study-wide background: COVID-19 samples from acute and convalescent phases originated in the United States, Italy and Spain. Sample material is recorded as cDNA or gDNA derived from T cells, B-cell-depleted T cells, or PBMCs.

The CDR3 runs to 12 residues. V was shortened by 8 bases and J by 4 bases, with 11 bases between the two germline ends. In the original processing: Counts of nucleated cells, estimated from reference gene primer amplification, were obtained. Only in-frame clones appear in the TCRdb table, and some are missing; sequencing was by immunoSEQ multiplex PCR. V and J calls and clone size are copied from that table; D and trimming were computed from the DNA. The table includes around 280,000 clones, around 87% detected once. The chain employs TRBV12-3 or TRBV12-4 and TRBJ1-2; D is possibly TRBD1 (5 bases). The clonotype was recovered from a man in his sixties or seventies with acute or convalescent COVID-19. Material: peripheral blood. DNA for the CDR3: TGTGCCAGCTCCGCGGGGCTCTATGGCTACACCTTC. Encoded protein: CASSAGLYGYTF.